This T cell receptor beta chain emerged from a study of T cells in tumors and immune-related adverse events. V lost 5 bases and J lost 2, with 13 bases in between. The CDR3 contains 15 residues. Germline CDR1 reads SGHVS; CDR2 reads FQNEAQ. The protocol was immunoSEQ multiplex PCR, while the TCRdb copy is restricted to in-frame clones and leaves out a portion. The table has around 10,000 clones, around 93% seen once. The sample consisted of lymph node tissue, taken from a patient treated with anti-PD-1 therapy. This clonotype was obtained from a female donor with metastatic renal cell carcinoma. This chain uses TRBV7-8 with TRBJ1-5; D may be TRBD1 (5 bases). CDR3 residues: CASSALRGRNQPQHF. CDR3 DNA: TGTGCCAGCAGCGCATTGAGGGGCCGCAATCAGCCCCAGCATTTT.